This T cell receptor (beta chain) emerged from a study of blood T cell repertoires in COVID-19. Per the study methods: It was from reference gene primer amplification that nucleated cell counts were estimated. Measured with immunoSEQ multiplex PCR; TCRdb has only the in-frame clones, and not every one. For V, J and clone size, that table is used; D and trimming come from the DNA. Of a few hundred thousand clones in the sample, around 89% were seen once. Enrollees, roughly 18 to 90 years old, lived in approximately 25 US areas. Clinical history as reported by participants underpinned cohort assignment. Within the 2 weeks before study entry, each person in the exposed group met a COVID-19 case. This clone was observed a handful of times. The sequence was collected from a man aged 25 to 40 who had been exposed to COVID-19. Sequencing was carried out using PBMCs or T cells enriched from blood (not recorded which).

This chain's CDR3 is CASSLGTGEIETQYF. CDR3 DNA sequence: TGTGCCAGCAGCTTGGGGACAGGGGAAATAGAGACCCAGTACTTC. V and J are TRBV7-9 and TRBJ2-5, with TRBD1 matching 10 bases. CDR3 length: 15 residues. Germline assignment: CDR1 SEHNR and CDR2 FQNEAQ (reference sequence). V trimming: 3 bases; J trimming: 4 bases; junction bases outside the gene matches: 5.